Below, 23 T cell receptor beta chains from the same sample are listed, as sequenced in a study of radiation and T cells in renal cell carcinoma. TCRdb keeps only in-frame clones here, not all; method: immunoSEQ multiplex PCR. The sample records tens of thousands of clones, 45% to 70% being singletons. As to treatment: treatment-naive control, cytoreductive nephrectomy. The sequencing here drew on tumor tissue, taken from a patient whose treatment was nephrectomy without radiotherapy. The receptors here all came from a human donor with renal cell carcinoma.

The V gene is TRBV19, the J gene TRBJ1-2, with D maybe TRBD1 (6 bases). Germline V gene sequence: CDR1 LNHDA, CDR2 SQIVND (reference sequence). This CDR3 region has 12 residues. Trimming removed 6 bases from V and 4 bases from J, with 9 bases in between. The CDR3 protein is CASSTGTYGYTF. Here the CDR3 DNA reads TGTGCCAGTAGCACAGGGACCTATGGCTACACCTTC.

Ten or more counts support this clone. Here the CDR3 reads CASSLAVGTEAFF. The CDR3 nucleotides read TGTGCCAGCAGCTTAGCAGTTGGTACTGAAGCTTTCTTT. The chain joins TRBV7-2 to TRBJ1-1; no reliable D call. The V end was cut by 0 bases, the J end by 5 bases, with 7 bases between. The germline CDR1 and CDR2 sequences are SGHTA and FQGNSA. CDR3 size: 13 residues.

This chain uses TRBV5-1 with TRBJ1-1; no firm D call. Per the germline V gene, CDR1 is SGHRS and CDR2 is YFSETQ. This CDR3 contains 15 residues. The V gene lost 4 bases and the J gene lost 1 base, with 14 bases spanning the gap. CDR3 DNA: TGCGCCAGCAGCCCGACGGCAGGAGGGAACACTGAAGCTTTCTTT. Residues: CASSPTAGGNTEAFF.

This clone is labeled medium-sized (0.01 to 0.1%). This sequence joins TRBV7-3 and TRBJ2-3, with D possibly TRBD2 on 5 matching bases. Germline V gene lookup returns CDR1 SGHTA and CDR2 FQGTGA. The CDR3 runs 16 residues. Trimming took off 5 bases at V and 0 bases at J, with 15 bases between the two ends. The CDR3 reads CASSPRWASSTDTQYF. CDR3 sequence (DNA): TGTGCCAGCAGCCCACGGTGGGCTAGCAGCACAGATACGCAGTATTTT.

This clone was recorded a few times. This rearrangement joins TRBV7-2 to TRBJ1-1; tentatively, D is TRBD1 (5 bases). The germline V gene has CDR1 SGHTA and CDR2 FQGNSA. V shed 1 base and J shed 7 bases, with 10 bases lying between them. The CDR3 contains 13 residues. CDR3 sequence reads: CASSLEARVEAFF. DNA for the CDR3: TGTGCCAGCAGCTTAGAGGCCAGGGTTGAAGCTTTCTTT.

This clone was seen a few times. The chain carries TRBV27 and TRBJ1-2, with D perhaps TRBD1 (6 bases). CDR3 length: 14 amino acids. V was cut by 5 bases and J by 2 bases, with 12 bases left in between. Germline loops: CDR1 MNHEY, CDR2 SMNVEV (reference sequence). The CDR3 protein is CASSPTGRNYGYTF. The CDR3 region has the DNA TGTGCCAGCAGTCCTACAGGGAGGAACTATGGCTACACCTTC.

The V gene is TRBV19, the J gene TRBJ2-5; D may be TRBD2 (5 bases). The germline gives CDR1 LNHDA, CDR2 SQIVND (reference sequence). The CDR3 totals 12 residues. V lost 4 bases, J lost 4 bases, and 7 bases lay in between. CDR3 sequence: CASSTGGETQYF. In DNA, the CDR3 is TGTGCCAGTAGTACCGGAGGAGAGACCCAGTACTTC.

There are a few counts of this clone. The rearrangement links TRBV4-2 to TRBJ1-2; D not certain. The germline V and J ends were trimmed by 1 base and 1 base, with 7 bases remaining between them. Germline CDR1 and CDR2: LGHNA and YNFKEQ. This CDR3 is built from 14 residues. The CDR3 here is CASSQASDNYGYTF. The CDR3 DNA reads as TGTGCCAGCAGCCAAGCTTCAGATAACTATGGCTACACCTTC.

Concerning this clone itself: Mismatch with germline at one junction end may stem from a read error. The chain links TRBV18 to TRBJ2-1, with D perhaps TRBD1 (5 bases). The V gene's germline CDR1 is KGHSH and CDR2 LQKENI. The CDR3 consists of 11 residues. CDR3 region: CASSPGQGMIF. For the CDR3, the DNA is TGTGCCAGCTCACCCGGCCAGGGTATGATCTTC.

The V gene is TRBV5-1, the J gene TRBJ2-3, with 9 bases matching TRBD2. Germline CDR1 and CDR2: SGHRS and YFSETQ. After removal of 4 bases from V and 2 bases from J, the junction contained 8 bases not matched to a gene. The CDR3 is made up of 16 amino acids. CDR3 nucleotide sequence: TGCGCCAGCAGCCCGGACCTAGCGGGGAACACAGATACGCAGTATTTT. It is translated as CASSPDLAGNTDTQYF.

V is TRBV5-4 and J is TRBJ2-5; D unresolved. The V gene's germline CDR1 is SGHNT and CDR2 YYREEE (reference sequence). This CDR3 has 14 amino acids. Trimming took off 1 base at V and 2 bases at J, with 9 bases between the two ends. CDR3 sequence reads: CASSLRQAQETQYF. CDR3 sequence (DNA): TGTGCCAGCAGCTTGAGGCAGGCTCAAGAGACCCAGTACTTC.

This clone was seen only a few times. The chain carries TRBV30 and TRBJ1-4; TRBD1 is a possible D gene (5 bases). There are 13 residues in the CDR3. Trimming removed 8 bases from V and 3 bases from J, with 13 bases in between. CDR1 is GTSNPN and CDR2 is SVGIG in the germline V gene (reference sequence). CDR3 amino acids: CARRGSANEKLFF. CDR3 in DNA: TGTGCCCGTAGGGGCTCGGCTAATGAAAAACTGTTTTTT.

This clone was observed a handful of times. The rearrangement links TRBV5-4 to TRBJ1-6; 7 bases fit TRBD1. J gave up 7 bases and V 6 bases, and 7 bases lay outside the gene matches. CDR1 is SGHNT and CDR2 is YYREEE in the germline V gene (reference sequence). CDR3 length: 14 amino acids. The CDR3 region is CASTSGTVNSPLHF. CDR3 coding DNA: TGTGCCAGCACCTCGGGGACAGTCAATTCACCCCTCCACTTT. Full variable domain (rest looked up from reference TRBV5-4 and TRBJ1-6): ETGVTQSPTHLIKTRGQQVTLRCSSQSGHNTVSWYQQALGQGPQFIFQYYREEENGRGNFPPRFSGLQFPNYSSELNVNALELDDSALYLCASTSGTVNSPLHFGNGTRLTVT.

The CDR3 protein is CSVDTGTSEQYF. The CDR3 DNA follows: TGCAGCGTTGATACCGGGACCTCTGAGCAGTACTTC. This chain joins TRBV29-1 and TRBJ2-7; D tentatively fits TRBD1 or TRBD2 (5 bases each). The CDR3 has 12 residues. Germline V lookup: CDR1 SQVTM, CDR2 ANQGSEA. Trimming shortened V by 3 bases and J by 7 bases, and 13 bases separated the two germline ends.

The J gene is TRBJ2-3, the V gene TRBV4-3; no reliable D call. Germline CDR1 reads LGHNA; CDR2 reads YSLEER. V lost 0 bases, J lost 4 bases, and 11 bases lay in between. CDR3 size: 15 residues. CDR3 loop: CASSQDPGWADTQYF. The CDR3 DNA reads TGCGCCAGCAGCCAAGACCCCGGGTGGGCAGATACGCAGTATTTT.

The chain links TRBV7-8 to TRBJ2-7; D not resolved. V was cut by 3 bases and J by 2 bases, with 8 bases left in between. CDR3 length: 13 amino acids. Germline V gene lookup returns CDR1 SGHVS and CDR2 FQNEAQ. The CDR3 here is CASSLVQAYEQYF. CDR3 DNA: TGTGCCAGCAGCTTGGTGCAGGCCTACGAGCAGTACTTC. Looking up the rest from reference TRBV7-8 and TRBJ2-7 gives the full variable domain: GAGVSQSPRYKVAKRGQDVALRCDPISGHVSLFWYQQALGQGPEFLTYFQNEAQLDKSGLPSDRFFAERPEGSVSTLKIQRTQQEDSAVYLCASSLVQAYEQYFGPGTRLTVT.

The chain recombines TRBV7-9 with TRBJ1-2, with 9 bases matching TRBD1. The CDR3 spans 16 residues. The germline V gene encodes CDR1 SEHNR and CDR2 FQNEAQ (reference sequence). V lost 4 bases and J lost 4; bases outside the gene matches: 10. The CDR3 loop reads CASSSTRTGARYGYTF. The CDR3 nucleotides are TGTGCCAGCAGCTCTACTCGGACAGGGGCCCGCTATGGCTACACCTTC.

CDR3 sequence: CASSLGGLVGDTQYF. CDR3 coding DNA: TGTGCCAGCAGCTTAGGAGGACTAGTGGGTGATACGCAGTATTTT. This sequence joins TRBV7-2 and TRBJ2-3, with 7 bases identical to TRBD2. The CDR3 extends over 15 amino acids. Germline CDR1 and CDR2: SGHTA and FQGNSA. V lost 1 base, J lost 6 bases, and 7 bases stayed unmatched.

The chain recombines TRBV2 with TRBJ1-1; 7 bases are a match to TRBD1. The CDR3 covers 13 residues. The germline V gene has CDR1 SNHLY and CDR2 FYNNEI. The J segment lost 5 bases and the V segment lost 8 bases, leaving 8 bases of the junction unmatched. The CDR3 loop reads CASALQGRTEAFF. For the CDR3, the DNA is TGTGCCAGCGCTTTACAGGGGCGGACTGAAGCTTTCTTT.

The chain employs TRBV4-2 and TRBJ2-3; D may be TRBD2 (7 bases). V gave up 5 bases and J gave up 2 bases, with 14 bases separating them. The length of the CDR3 is 15 residues. Germline CDR1 LGHNA, CDR2 YNFKEQ. CDR3 region: CASSGGAGFTDTQYF. CDR3 nucleotide sequence: TGTGCCAGCAGCGGGGGGGCCGGGTTCACAGATACGCAGTATTTT.

The genes are TRBV4-3 and TRBJ2-6, with D tentatively TRBD2 (5 bases). The germline CDR1 and CDR2 sequences are LGHNA and YSLEER. The V end was cut by 0 bases, the J end by 2 bases, with 11 bases between. The CDR3 spans 17 residues. CDR3 sequence reads: CASSQDIRGAGANVLTF. In DNA, the CDR3 is TGCGCCAGCAGCCAAGATATTCGGGGAGCTGGGGCCAACGTCCTGACTTTC.

This clone was observed a handful of times. This sequence joins TRBV6-5 and TRBJ1-6, with D possibly TRBD1 on 5 matching bases. The CDR3 consists of 14 residues. Deletions cut 6 bases from V and 6 bases from J, with 12 bases between. Germline V gene sequence: CDR1 MNHEY, CDR2 SVGAGI. This CDR3 reads CASSSGLSNSPLHF. DNA for the CDR3: TGTGCCAGCAGCTCAGGGTTGAGTAATTCACCCCTCCACTTT.

The chain employs TRBV5-6 and TRBJ1-3; 8 bases are shared with TRBD1. V lost 2 bases to trimming and J lost 4 bases; unmatched junction nucleotides: 2. CDR1 is SGHDT and CDR2 is YYEEEE in the germline V gene. The CDR3 is made up of 14 amino acids. This chain's CDR3 is CASSFTGGGNTIYF. DNA of the CDR3: TGTGCCAGCAGCTTCACAGGGGGAGGAAACACCATATATTTT.